These T cell receptor beta chains were read from a single sample in a study of regulatory T cells in long-lasting Graves disease. TCRdb recomputed calls from the multiplex PCR reads with MiXCR, one row per CDR3 protein. The sample holds 400,000 to 500,000 distinct CDR3 sequences, about 16% seen once. A further study also used this sample, focusing on T cells in Graves' hyperthyroidism and ophthalmopathy.

The material was peripheral blood mononuclear cells (PBMCs), obtained at new diagnosis, from a patient treated with antithyroid drugs. The receptors originated from a woman aged 30 to 39 with Graves disease. Each CDR3 is given with its conserved first and last residue. A D gene is named only where the DNA matches it firmly. Part of the rows lack a size; the others show once, few, many or a class for expanded clones.

D: .; size: .; length: 14; V: TRBV3-1; J: TRBJ1-4; DNA: TGTGCCAGCAGCCTCCTAGCACGTGGGGAAAAACTGTTTTTT; CDR3: CASSLLARGEKLFF
D: .; size: .; length: 13; V: TRBV6-1; J: TRBJ1-5; DNA: TGTGCCAGCGGGGACCCCAGAGGACAGCCCCAGCATTTT; CDR3: CASGDPRGQPQHF
D: TRBD1; size: many; length: 14; V: TRBV5-6; J: TRBJ1-2; DNA: TGTGCCAGCAGCCTCCGGGACAGGGGCTCTGGCTACACCTTC; CDR3: CASSLRDRGSGYTF
D: .; size: many; length: 15; V: TRBV2; J: TRBJ2-3; DNA: TGTGCCAGCAGGAAAAGCTCCACTAGCACAGATACGCAGTATTTT; CDR3: CASRKSSTSTDTQYF
D: TRBD1; size: many; length: 16; V: TRBV12-5; J: TRBJ1-1; DNA: TGTGCTAGTGGGCCCAGCCTTGGGACAGGGAACACTGAAGCTTTCTTT; CDR3: CASGPSLGTGNTEAFF
D: .; size: many; length: 13; V: TRBV18; J: TRBJ2-1; DNA: TGTGCCAGCTCACCACCGCCCCACAATGAGCAGTTCTTC; CDR3: CASSPPPHNEQFF
D: .; size: many; length: 13; V: TRBV11-1; J: TRBJ2-5; DNA: TGTGCCAGCAGCTTTGGAAGACTGGAGACCCAGTACTTC; CDR3: CASSFGRLETQYF
D: TRBD1; size: many; length: 12; V: TRBV10-3; J: TRBJ1-2; DNA: TGTGCCATTGAAGACAGGGCTCTAGGCTACACCTTC; CDR3: CAIEDRALGYTF
D: TRBD1; size: many; length: 15; V: TRBV6-2/TRBV6-3; J: TRBJ1-5; DNA: TGTGCCAGCAGTTCGACCCGGGACAGAGATCAGCCCCAGCATTTT; CDR3: CASSSTRDRDQPQHF
D: TRBD2; size: many; length: 14; V: TRBV2; J: TRBJ2-3; DNA: TGTGCCAGCCGGAGCGGGGGCCTCCCAGATACGCAGTATTTT; CDR3: CASRSGGLPDTQYF
D: .; size: many; length: 14; V: TRBV20-1; J: TRBJ1-1; DNA: TGCAGTGCTAGATCCGGGGAGGCAGGGAACGAAGCTTTCTTT; CDR3: CSARSGEAGNEAFF
D: TRBD2; size: many; length: 16; V: TRBV5-1; J: TRBJ2-1; DNA: TGCGCCAGCAGGCCCATGACTAGCGGGTCCTACAATGAGCAGTTCTTC; CDR3: CASRPMTSGSYNEQFF
D: TRBD2; size: .; length: 17; V: TRBV11-3; J: TRBJ2-2; DNA: TGTGCCAGCAGTCAAGGGACTAGCGGGAGGTCGTCCGGGGAGCTGTTTTTT; CDR3: CASSQGTSGRSSGELFF
D: TRBD1; size: few; length: 15; V: TRBV29-1; J: TRBJ2-3; DNA: TGCAGCGTTGGGGAAACAGGGGCTCGCACAGATACGCAGTATTTT; CDR3: CSVGETGARTDTQYF
D: TRBD2; size: many; length: 14; V: TRBV19; J: TRBJ2-5; DNA: TGTGCCAGTAGTACTAGCGGGAGTGGTAAGACCCAGTACTTC; CDR3: CASSTSGSGKTQYF
D: TRBD2; size: many; length: 15; V: TRBV12-3/TRBV12-4; J: TRBJ2-3; DNA: TGTGCCAGCAGTTTTCCTAGCGGTAGCACAGATACGCAGTATTTT; CDR3: CASSFPSGSTDTQYF
D: TRBD2; size: .; length: 18; V: TRBV7-9; J: TRBJ2-7; DNA: TGTGCCAGCAGCTTAGGGGGACTAGCGGGGAGGCAACCCTACGAGCAGTACTTC; CDR3: CASSLGGLAGRQPYEQYF
D: TRBD1; size: many; length: 12; V: TRBV11-3; J: TRBJ1-2; DNA: TGTGCCAGCAGCCGCAGGGGGGAGGGCTACACCTTC; CDR3: CASSRRGEGYTF
D: .; size: many; length: 16; V: TRBV5-4; J: TRBJ1-1; DNA: TGTGCCAGCAGCTTAGGAGGGAATCGCATGAACACTGAAGCTTTCTTT; CDR3: CASSLGGNRMNTEAFF
D: TRBD2; size: many; length: 16; V: TRBV10-3; J: TRBJ2-7; DNA: TGTGCCATCACCCCCGCCGGGACTAGCGGGATATACGAGCAGTACTTC; CDR3: CAITPAGTSGIYEQYF
D: .; size: .; length: 15; V: TRBV4-1; J: TRBJ2-7; DNA: TGCGCCAGCAGCCCGCGACTAGTAGTGCTGGGCGAGCAGTACTTC; CDR3: CASSPRLVVLGEQYF
D: .; size: .; length: 14; V: TRBV7-2; J: TRBJ1-2; DNA: TGTGCCAGCAGCCACCGAATCACAGGGCTTGGCTACACCTTC; CDR3: CASSHRITGLGYTF
D: .; size: many; length: 16; V: TRBV7-8; J: TRBJ1-5; DNA: TGTGCCAGCCAGCACGGGCCCTTCCTTAGCAATCAGCCCCAGCATTTT; CDR3: CASQHGPFLSNQPQHF
D: TRBD1; size: .; length: 15; V: TRBV11-2; J: TRBJ1-2; DNA: TGTGCCAGCAGCCCAGGGGACAGGGAGAACTATGGCTACACCTTC; CDR3: CASSPGDRENYGYTF
D: TRBD2; size: many; length: 18; V: TRBV24-1; J: TRBJ2-5; DNA: TGTGCCACCAGTGATGGCCCCCGGACTAGCGGGAACAAAGAGACCCAGTACTTC; CDR3: CATSDGPRTSGNKETQYF
D: .; size: .; length: 13; V: TRBV25-1; J: TRBJ2-2; DNA: TGTGCCAGCAGTGAATTGGACACCGGGGAGCTGTTTTTT; CDR3: CASSELDTGELFF
D: .; size: many; length: 12; V: TRBV11-1; J: TRBJ2-1; DNA: TGTGCCAGCAGGAAATTCGGAAATGAGCAGTTCTTC; CDR3: CASRKFGNEQFF
D: TRBD2; size: medium-sized; length: 20; V: TRBV24-1; J: TRBJ2-3; DNA: TGTGCCACCAGTGATTCCCCTAGGGTCACTAGCGGGAGGGGCACAGATACGCAGTATTTT; CDR3: CATSDSPRVTSGRGTDTQYF
D: .; size: few; length: 14; V: TRBV20-1; J: TRBJ1-4; DNA: TGCAGTGCTGGTCCAGATGCAACTAATGAAAAACTGTTTTTT; CDR3: CSAGPDATNEKLFF
D: TRBD2; size: many; length: 14; V: TRBV29-1; J: TRBJ2-1; DNA: TGCAGCGTTGCCCCTAGCGGGCGGGGTCGGGAGCAGTTCTTC; CDR3: CSVAPSGRGREQFF
D: .; size: many; length: 15; V: TRBV7-2; J: TRBJ2-1; DNA: TGTGCCAGCAGCTTAGTTACCGGGCTAAACAATGAGCAGTTCTTC; CDR3: CASSLVTGLNNEQFF
D: TRBD1; size: many; length: 15; V: TRBV5-1; J: TRBJ2-1; DNA: TGCGCCAGCAGCTTGGACAGGGGGCTCTACAATGAGCAGTTCTTC; CDR3: CASSLDRGLYNEQFF
D: .; size: .; length: 15; V: TRBV4-1; J: TRBJ2-7; DNA: TGCGCCAGCAGCCAAGAAGGCCTAACCTCCTACGAGCAGTACTTC; CDR3: CASSQEGLTSYEQYF
D: .; size: .; length: 15; V: TRBV18; J: TRBJ2-7; DNA: TGTGCCAGCTCACCACCCCCCCCAGGTTTCTACGAGCAGTACTTC; CDR3: CASSPPPPGFYEQYF
D: TRBD2; size: .; length: 16; V: TRBV5-1; J: TRBJ2-5; DNA: TGCGCCAGCAGCTTGGAGGGGACTGGGGGGGTTGAGACCCAGTACTTC; CDR3: CASSLEGTGGVETQYF
D: TRBD2; size: few; length: 17; V: TRBV7-8; J: TRBJ2-1; DNA: TGTGCCAGCAGCTTCCGTCTAGCGGGAGGGCCGGGCAATGAGCAGTTCTTC; CDR3: CASSFRLAGGPGNEQFF
D: TRBD1; size: .; length: 14; V: TRBV6-2/TRBV6-3; J: TRBJ1-1; DNA: TGTGCCAGCAGTCGAGGGGGGGGACAGCCTGAAGCTTTCTTT; CDR3: CASSRGGGQPEAFF
D: .; size: .; length: 15; V: TRBV13; J: TRBJ2-1; DNA: TGTGCCAGCAGCTTAGGGACCCCATCGCGGAATGAGCAGTTCTTC; CDR3: CASSLGTPSRNEQFF
D: .; size: many; length: 13; V: TRBV20-1; J: TRBJ2-7; DNA: TGCAGTGCTAGAGGGACCGCTACCTACGAGCAGTACTTC; CDR3: CSARGTATYEQYF
D: TRBD2; size: many; length: 13; V: TRBV6-1; J: TRBJ2-7; DNA: TGTGCCAGCAAGACGGGAGGTAGCCACGAGCAGTACTTC; CDR3: CASKTGGSHEQYF
D: .; size: many; length: 11; V: TRBV6-1; J: TRBJ2-5; DNA: TGTGCCAGCAGTGAAGCGGGTGGGGAGTACTTC; CDR3: CASSEAGGEYF
D: .; size: .; length: 12; V: TRBV7-9; J: TRBJ1-4; DNA: TGTCCTCCGGGGGGAGTCGATGAAAAACTGTTTTTT; CDR3: CPPGGVDEKLFF
D: TRBD2; size: few; length: 18; V: TRBV3-1; J: TRBJ2-3; DNA: TGTGCCAGCAGCCAAGTCCGAGGACTAGCGGGAGACACAGATACGCAGTATTTT; CDR3: CASSQVRGLAGDTDTQYF